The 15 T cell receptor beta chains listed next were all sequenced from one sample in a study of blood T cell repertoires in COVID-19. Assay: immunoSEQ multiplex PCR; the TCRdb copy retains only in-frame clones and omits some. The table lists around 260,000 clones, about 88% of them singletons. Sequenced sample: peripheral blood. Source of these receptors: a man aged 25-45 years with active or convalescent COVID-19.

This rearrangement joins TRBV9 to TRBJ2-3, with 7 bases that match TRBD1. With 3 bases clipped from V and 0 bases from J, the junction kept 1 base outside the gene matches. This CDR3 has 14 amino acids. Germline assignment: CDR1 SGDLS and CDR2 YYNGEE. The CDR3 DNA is TGTGCCAGCAGCGACAGGGGAAGCACAGATACGCAGTATTTT. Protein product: CASSDRGSTDTQYF.

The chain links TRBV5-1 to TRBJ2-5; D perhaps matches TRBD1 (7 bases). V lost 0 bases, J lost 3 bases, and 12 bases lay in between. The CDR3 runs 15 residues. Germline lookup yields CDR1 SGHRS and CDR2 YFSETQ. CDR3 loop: CASSLGGRGEETQYF. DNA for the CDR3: TGCGCCAGCAGCTTGGGTGGCAGGGGGGAAGAGACCCAGTACTTC.

The CDR3 loop reads CASSLASGGAGETQYF. The DNA of the CDR3 is TGTGCCAGCAGCTTGGCCAGCGGGGGGGCCGGAGAGACCCAGTACTTC. The chain is built from TRBV5-4 and TRBJ2-5, with 10 bases that match TRBD2. Unmatched junction bases numbered 6, after V lost 0 bases and J lost 4 bases. This CDR3 is built from 16 residues. Germline values: CDR1 SGHNT, CDR2 YYREEE (reference sequence). Full variable domain (remainder filled in from reference TRBV5-4 and TRBJ2-5): ETGVTQSPTHLIKTRGQQVTLRCSSQSGHNTVSWYQQALGQGPQFIFQYYREEENGRGNFPPRFSGLQFPNYSSELNVNALELDDSALYLCASSLASGGAGETQYFGPGTRLLVL.

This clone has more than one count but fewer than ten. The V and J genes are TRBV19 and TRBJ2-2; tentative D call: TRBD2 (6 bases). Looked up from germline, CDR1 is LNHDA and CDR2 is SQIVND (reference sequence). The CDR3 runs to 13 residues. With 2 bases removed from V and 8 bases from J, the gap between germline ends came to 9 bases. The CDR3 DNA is TGTGCCAGTAGTATACGGGGGAAAGGGGAGCTGTTTTTT. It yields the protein CASSIRGKGELFF.

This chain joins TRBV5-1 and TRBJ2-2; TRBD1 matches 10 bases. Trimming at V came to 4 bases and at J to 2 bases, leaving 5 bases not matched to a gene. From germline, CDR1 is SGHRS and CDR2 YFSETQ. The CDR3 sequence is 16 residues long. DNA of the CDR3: TGCGCCAGCAGCCCGGACAGGGGGATTAACACCGGGGAGCTGTTTTTT. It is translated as CASSPDRGINTGELFF.

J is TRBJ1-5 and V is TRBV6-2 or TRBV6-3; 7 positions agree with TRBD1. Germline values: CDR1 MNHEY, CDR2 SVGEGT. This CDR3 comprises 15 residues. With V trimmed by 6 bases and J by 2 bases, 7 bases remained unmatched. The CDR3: CASSPQGLGNQPQHF. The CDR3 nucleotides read TGTGCCAGCAGCCCACAGGGGTTAGGCAATCAGCCCCAGCATTTT.

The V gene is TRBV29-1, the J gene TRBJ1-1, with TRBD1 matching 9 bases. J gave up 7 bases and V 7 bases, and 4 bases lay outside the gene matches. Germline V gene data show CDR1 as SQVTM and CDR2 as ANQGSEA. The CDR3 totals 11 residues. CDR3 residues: CSGRTGDEAFF. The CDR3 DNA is TGCAGCGGCCGGACAGGGGATGAAGCTTTCTTT.

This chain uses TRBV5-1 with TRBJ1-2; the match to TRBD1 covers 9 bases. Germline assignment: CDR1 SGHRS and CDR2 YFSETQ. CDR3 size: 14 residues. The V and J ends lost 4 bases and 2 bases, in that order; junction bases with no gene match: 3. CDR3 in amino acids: CASSPGTGNYGYTF. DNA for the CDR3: TGCGCCAGCAGCCCGGGGACAGGGAACTATGGCTACACCTTC.

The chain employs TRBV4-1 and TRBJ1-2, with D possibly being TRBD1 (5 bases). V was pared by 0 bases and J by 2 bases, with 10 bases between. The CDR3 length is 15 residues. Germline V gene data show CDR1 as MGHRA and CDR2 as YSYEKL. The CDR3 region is CASSQETGSNYGYTF. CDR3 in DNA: TGCGCCAGCAGCCAAGAAACAGGATCGAACTATGGCTACACCTTC.

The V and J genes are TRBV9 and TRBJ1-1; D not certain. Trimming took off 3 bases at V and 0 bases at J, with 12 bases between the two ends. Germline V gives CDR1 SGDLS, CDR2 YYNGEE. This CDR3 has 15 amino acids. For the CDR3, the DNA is TGTGCCAGCAGCGGAGCAGGCTCTTTGAACACTGAAGCTTTCTTT. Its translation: CASSGAGSLNTEAFF.

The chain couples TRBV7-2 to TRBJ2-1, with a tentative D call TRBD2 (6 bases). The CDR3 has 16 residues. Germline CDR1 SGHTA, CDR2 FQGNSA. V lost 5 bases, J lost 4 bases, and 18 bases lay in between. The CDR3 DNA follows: TGTGCCAGCAGCCGCCAGGCTAGCGTAAAATACAATGAGCAGTTCTTC. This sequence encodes CASSRQASVKYNEQFF.

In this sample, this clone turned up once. This chain's CDR3 is CAKRDRAGNTIYF. The CDR3 DNA sequence: TGTGCCAAGAGGGACAGGGCTGGAAACACCATATATTTT. V and J are TRBV10-3 and TRBJ1-3, with TRBD1 matching 9 bases. V trimming: 10 bases; J trimming: 2 bases; junction bases outside the gene matches: 3. Germline CDR1 and CDR2: ENHRY and SYGVKD. The CDR3 length is 13 residues.

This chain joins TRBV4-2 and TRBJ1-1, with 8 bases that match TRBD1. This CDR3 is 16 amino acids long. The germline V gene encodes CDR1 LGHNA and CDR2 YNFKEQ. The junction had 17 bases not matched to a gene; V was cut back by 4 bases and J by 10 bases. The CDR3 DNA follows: TGTGCCAGCAGCCGCGAAGGACAGGGCAGTGGTTTCGGAGCTTTCTTT. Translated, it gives CASSREGQGSGFGAFF.

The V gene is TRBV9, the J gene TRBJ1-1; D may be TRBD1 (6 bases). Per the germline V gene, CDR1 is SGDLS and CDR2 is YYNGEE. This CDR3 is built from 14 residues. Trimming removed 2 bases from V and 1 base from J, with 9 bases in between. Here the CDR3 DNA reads TGTGCCAGCAGCGTTCAGGGGAAGAACACTGAAGCTTTCTTT. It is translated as CASSVQGKNTEAFF.

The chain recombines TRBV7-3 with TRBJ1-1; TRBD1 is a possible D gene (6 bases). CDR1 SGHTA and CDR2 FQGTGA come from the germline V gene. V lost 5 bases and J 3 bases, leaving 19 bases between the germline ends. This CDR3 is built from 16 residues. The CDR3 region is CASSHAPTGSYTEAFF. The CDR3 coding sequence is TGTGCCAGCAGCCATGCCCCCACAGGGAGTTACACTGAAGCTTTCTTT.